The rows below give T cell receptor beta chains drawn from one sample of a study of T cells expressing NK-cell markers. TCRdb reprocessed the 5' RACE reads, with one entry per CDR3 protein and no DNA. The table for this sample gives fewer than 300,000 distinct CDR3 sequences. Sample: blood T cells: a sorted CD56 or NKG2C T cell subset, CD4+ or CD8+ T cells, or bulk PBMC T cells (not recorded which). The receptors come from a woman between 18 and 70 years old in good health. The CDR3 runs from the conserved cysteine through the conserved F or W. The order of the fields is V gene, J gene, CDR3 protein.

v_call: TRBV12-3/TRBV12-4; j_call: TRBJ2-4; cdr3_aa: CASRGGSSGPGSKNIQYF
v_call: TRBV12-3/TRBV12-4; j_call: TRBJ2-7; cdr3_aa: CASSLLTGEGYEQYF
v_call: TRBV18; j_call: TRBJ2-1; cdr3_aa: CASSRRTSEYNEQFF
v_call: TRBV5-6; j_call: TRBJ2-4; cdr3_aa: CASSLRLLKNIQYF
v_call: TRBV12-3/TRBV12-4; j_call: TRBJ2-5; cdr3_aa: CASRSTRTSGWGETQYF
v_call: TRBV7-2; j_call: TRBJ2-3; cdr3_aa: CASSPHGTATDTQYF
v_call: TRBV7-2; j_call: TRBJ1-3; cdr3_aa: CASSWQKSGNTIYF
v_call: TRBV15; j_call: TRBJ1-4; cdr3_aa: CATSARQGTREKLFF
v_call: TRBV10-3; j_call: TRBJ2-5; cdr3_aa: CAISVDGTMETQYF
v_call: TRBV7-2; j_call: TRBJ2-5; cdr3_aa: CASSLSRGLETQYF
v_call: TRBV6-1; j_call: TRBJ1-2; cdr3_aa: CASNGQGSPYGYTF
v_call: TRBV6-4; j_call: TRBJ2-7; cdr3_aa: CASSDSDCPYEQYF
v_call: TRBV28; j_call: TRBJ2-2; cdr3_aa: CASSPEGPNTGELFF
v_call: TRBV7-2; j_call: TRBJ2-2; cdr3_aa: CASSLYAGELFF
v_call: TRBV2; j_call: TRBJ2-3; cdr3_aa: CASSPGTGGATDTQYF
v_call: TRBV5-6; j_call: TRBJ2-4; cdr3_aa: CASSLGGRLYDIQYF
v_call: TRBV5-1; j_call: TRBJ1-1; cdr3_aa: CASSPQTGVNTEAFF
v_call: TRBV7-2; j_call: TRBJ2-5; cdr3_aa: CASSLVGAGATQETQYF
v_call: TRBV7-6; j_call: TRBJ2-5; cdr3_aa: CASSLGPSGETQYF
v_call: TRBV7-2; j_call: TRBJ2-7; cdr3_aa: CASSLGGALEQYF
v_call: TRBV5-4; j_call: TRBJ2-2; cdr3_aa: CASSLNLGLAGRNTGELFF
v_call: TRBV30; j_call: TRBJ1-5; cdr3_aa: CAWSVRSNQPQHF
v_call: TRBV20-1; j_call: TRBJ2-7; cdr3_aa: CSASRWDSSYEQYF
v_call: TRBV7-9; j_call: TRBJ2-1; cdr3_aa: CASSLAGGMNNEQFF